The clone carrying this T cell receptor beta chain has a count of ten or more. The antigen remains undetermined. The data stem from a study of T cells in Graves' hyperthyroidism and ophthalmopathy. RNA transcripts served as the template for amplifying TCR beta CDR3 regions. Primed by the HTBI set, a first-round RT-PCR was run on the TCR CDR3. TCRdb re-called the multiplex PCR reads with MiXCR, one entry per CDR3 protein. The table lists around 600,000 distinct CDR3 sequences, approximately 14% of them singletons. Trimming shortened V by 5 bases and J by 2 bases, and 12 bases separated the two germline ends. Per the germline V gene, CDR1 is DFQATT and CDR2 is SNEGSKA (reference sequence). The length of the CDR3 is 13 residues. Regarding the study as a whole: Most clonotypes that expanded in the thyroid above 0.001 also showed up in blood. The model identified upcoming ophthalmopathy a median approximately six months ahead of onset.

Uncontrolled infection, other autoimmune disease, pregnancy or lactation led to exclusion. This chain links TRBV20-1 with TRBJ2-5, with D possibly called TRBD1 or TRBD2 (6 bases each). The source is a woman aged 18 to 35 with Graves' ophthalmopathy. Material: blood. The CDR3 bases are TGCAGTGCTGCGCAGGGGAGGCAAGAGACCCAGTACTTC. This codes for CSAAQGRQETQYF.